The 10 T cell receptor beta chains reported below all come from one sample, sequenced in a study of cytomegalovirus exposure and HLA in healthy donors. Amplification used 60 Vbeta primers and 13 Jbeta primers. The protocol was immunoSEQ multiplex PCR, while the TCRdb copy is restricted to in-frame clones and leaves out a portion. The sample includes 120,000 or so clones, roughly a sixth of them seen just once. The sequenced sample consisted of PBMCs. These receptors all come from a female donor in good health and CMV-seropositive.

This clone was detected only a few times. J is TRBJ2-3 and V is TRBV29-1, with a weak D call TRBD2 (6 bases). V dropped 3 bases and J dropped 8 bases, with 15 bases sitting between them. The CDR3 spans 13 residues. Germline CDR1 reads SQVTM; CDR2 reads ANQGSEA. The CDR3 DNA sequence: TGCAGCGTTGATCAGGGCGGGGCGCGTACGCAGTATTTT. This encodes CSVDQGGARTQYF.

This clone has a handful of counts. This sequence joins TRBV2 and TRBJ2-7, with a possible D match to TRBD1 (5 bases). The CDR3 has 13 amino acids. CDR1 SNHLY and CDR2 FYNNEI come from the germline V gene. V shed 3 bases and J shed 2 bases, with 8 bases lying between them. The CDR3 sequence is CASSEGPTYEQYF. In DNA form, the CDR3 reads TGTGCCAGCAGTGAGGGGCCAACCTACGAGCAGTACTTC.

The chain is built from TRBV9 and TRBJ2-3, with 7 bases aligning to TRBD2. Germline assignment: CDR1 SGDLS and CDR2 YYNGEE. V lost 4 bases to trimming and J lost 1 base; unmatched junction nucleotides: 6. The CDR3 has 15 residues. CDR3 nucleotide sequence: TGTGCCAGCAGCTCGAAGCGGGGACGCACAGATACGCAGTATTTT. Protein: CASSSKRGRTDTQYF.

In its sample, this clone was seen a few times. V is TRBV6-5 and J is TRBJ2-1, with 9 bases matching TRBD2. CDR3 length: 13 amino acids. Per the germline V gene, CDR1 is MNHEY and CDR2 is SVGAGI. The V gene end was trimmed by 10 bases and the J gene end by 5 bases; junction bases not matched to a gene: 6. In DNA, the CDR3 is TGTGCCACAGGACTAGCGAGCCACAATGAGCAGTTCTTC. This sequence encodes CATGLASHNEQFF.

The chain links TRBV28 to TRBJ1-5; D is possibly TRBD1 (6 bases). CDR1 and CDR2 from the germline V gene are MDHEN and SYDVKM. The CDR3 extends over 15 amino acids. Trimming pared 6 bases from V and 3 bases from J, leaving 15 bases between. The CDR3 sequence is CASRGGGLDNQPQHF. The DNA for the CDR3 is TGTGCCAGCAGGGGAGGGGGGTTAGACAATCAGCCCCAGCATTTT.

This clone has only a few counts. The chain combines TRBV11-2 with TRBJ1-6, with a weak D call TRBD1 (5 bases). Trimming took 4 bases from V and 5 from J, leaving 6 bases between them. Looked up from germline, CDR1 is SGHAT and CDR2 is FQNNGV. The CDR3 has 13 residues. The CDR3 nucleotides are TGTGCCAGCAGCTGGGGGGATAATTCACCCCTCCACTTT. It translates to CASSWGDNSPLHF. The whole variable domain, filled in from reference TRBV11-2 and TRBJ1-6, reads EAGVAQSPRYKIIEKRQSVAFWCNPISGHATLYWYQQILGQGPKLLIQFQNNGVVDDSQLPKDRFSAERLKGVDSTLKIQPAKLEDSAVYLCASSWGDNSPLHFGNGTRLTVT.

This clone was found a few times. The chain carries TRBV13 and TRBJ2-7; D is unresolved. The CDR3 covers 14 residues. The germline V and J ends were trimmed by 2 bases and 3 bases, with 11 bases remaining between them. The germline V gene has CDR1 PRHDT and CDR2 FYEKMQ (reference sequence). The CDR3 reads CASSLRVNHYEQYF. CDR3 nucleotide sequence: TGTGCCAGCAGCTTACGAGTTAACCACTACGAGCAGTACTTC. The whole variable domain, filled in from reference TRBV13 and TRBJ2-7, reads AAGVIQSPRHLIKEKRETATLKCYPIPRHDTVYWYQQGPGQDPQFLISFYEKMQSDKGSIPDRFSAQQFSDYHSELNMSSLELGDSALYFCASSLRVNHYEQYFGPGTRLTVT.

J is TRBJ2-3 and V is TRBV28; TRBD2 matches 9 bases. V lost 5 bases, J lost 3 bases, and 6 bases stayed unmatched. From germline, CDR1 is MDHEN and CDR2 SYDVKM. The CDR3 has 15 residues. CDR3 region: CASSRIAGETDTQYF. CDR3 DNA: TGTGCCAGCAGTAGGATAGCGGGGGAAACAGATACGCAGTATTTT.

The rearrangement links TRBV5-4 to TRBJ1-1, with 9 bases that match TRBD1. Germline CDR1 SGHNT, CDR2 YYREEE (reference sequence). This CDR3 region has 15 residues. Trimming removed 4 bases from V and 0 bases from J; junction bases left unmatched: 4. In DNA form, the CDR3 reads TGTGCCAGCAGCGACAGGGGGAGATTGAACACTGAAGCTTTCTTT. It codes for CASSDRGRLNTEAFF.

This chain connects TRBV2 to TRBJ2-7, with 9 bases that match TRBD2. Germline V gene lookup returns CDR1 SNHLY and CDR2 FYNNEI. This CDR3 has 14 residues. V dropped 8 bases and J dropped 9; count of bases not matched to a gene: 14. CDR3 in amino acids: CASSPSSGSFWQYF. The CDR3 coding sequence is TGTGCCAGCTCGCCAAGTAGCGGGAGTTTTTGGCAGTACTTC.